This T cell receptor beta chain is drawn from a study of blood T cell repertoires in COVID-19. Overall study: Nucleic acid was either cDNA or gDNA, and it came from T cells, B-cell-depleted T cells, or PBMCs.

Method: immunoSEQ multiplex PCR; TCRdb's copy keeps in-frame clones and lacks some. The sample has 95,000 to 100,000 clones, almost 95% seen once. The germline V gene encodes CDR1 MGHRA and CDR2 YSYEKL. V dropped 3 bases and J dropped 0; count of bases not matched to a gene: 17. The CDR3 is 19 residues long. This clone appeared once. The specimen sequenced was peripheral blood. This TCR was sampled from a man aged 45 to 65 with active COVID-19. The chain couples TRBV4-1 to TRBJ2-7; 7 positions match TRBD2. The chain's CDR3 is CASSHLSLGSGKSSYEQYF. CDR3 sequence (DNA): TGCGCCAGCAGCCACCTTTCCCTGGGCAGCGGGAAAAGCTCCTACGAGCAGTACTTC.